This TCR beta chain was captured by sequencing in a study of Graves' ophthalmopathy and Graves' hyperthyroidism. The V gene lost 6 bases and the J gene lost 0 bases, with 2 bases spanning the gap. The CDR3 sequence is 11 residues long. The germline V gene has CDR1 LGHDT and CDR2 YNNKEL (reference sequence). Investigators amplified TCR beta CDR3 regions from RNA transcripts. The library came from an HTBI-primed first-round RT-PCR and a second-round multiplex PCR. From the multiplex PCR reads, TCRdb called clonotypes with MiXCR, one entry per CDR3 protein. The table lists about 500,000 distinct CDR3 sequences, just under 40% of them singletons. Aged 18 to 65, the patients with hyperthyroidism had under 2 months' duration and were newly diagnosed.

The clonotype was recovered from an adult man with Graves' hyperthyroidism. Sequences were obtained from peripheral blood or thyroid tissue (not recorded which). This chain uses TRBV3-1 with TRBJ1-2; D unclear. The chain's CDR3 is CASRANYGYTF. The DNA of the CDR3 is TGTGCCAGCAGGGCTAACTATGGCTACACCTTC.